The 21 T cell receptor beta chains listed next were all sequenced from one sample in a study of T cell responses to AZD1222 COVID-19 vaccine. Assay used: immunoSEQ multiplex PCR; TCRdb lists only in-frame clones, some missing. This table holds more than 100,000 clones, around 90% found once. The sequences come from peripheral blood, collected 28 days after the second AZD1222 dose. Receptor source: an adult who received the AZD1222 COVID-19 vaccine.

The chain links TRBV18 to TRBJ2-3; unclear D gene. Germline CDR1 and CDR2: KGHSH and LQKENI. The length of the CDR3 is 14 residues. Trimming removed 4 bases from V and 0 bases from J, with 8 bases in between. The CDR3 sequence is CASSRAVSTDTQYF. The CDR3 region has the DNA TGTGCCAGCTCACGCGCTGTTAGCACAGATACGCAGTATTTT.

The V and J genes are TRBV19 and TRBJ1-4, with 9 nucleotides matching TRBD1. Germline CDR1 reads LNHDA; CDR2 reads SQIVND (reference sequence). The CDR3 is made up of 17 amino acids. The ends lost 4 bases at V and 2 bases at J; junction bases unmatched: 8. This chain's CDR3 is CASSTPGQGLTNEKLFF. The CDR3 DNA follows: TGTGCCAGTAGTACTCCGGGACAGGGACTGACTAATGAAAAACTGTTTTTT. Full variable domain (rest looked up from reference TRBV19 and TRBJ1-4): DGGITQSPKYLFRKEGQNVTLSCEQNLNHDAMYWYRQDPGQGLRLIYYSQIVNDFQKGDIAEGYSVSREKKESFPLTVTSAQKNPTAFYLCASSTPGQGLTNEKLFFGSGTQLSVL.

The chain employs TRBV14 and TRBJ1-1; 9 positions match TRBD1. Germline values: CDR1 SGHDN, CDR2 FVKESK. The CDR3 is 13 residues long. V trimming: 5 bases; J trimming: 11 bases; junction bases outside the gene matches: 9. The chain's CDR3 is CASSYGRDRDAFF. CDR3 coding DNA: TGTGCCAGCAGCTACGGACGGGACAGGGATGCTTTCTTT. Full variable domain (outside the CDR3, taken from reference TRBV14 and TRBJ1-1): EAGVTQFPSHSVIEKGQTVTLRCDPISGHDNLYWYRRVMGKEIKFLLHFVKESKQDESGMPNNRFLAERTGGTYSTLKVQPAELEDSGVYFCASSYGRDRDAFFGQGTRLTVV.

Here the CDR3 reads CASGPGGDNYGYTF. The CDR3 region has the DNA TGTGCCAGTGGCCCAGGGGGTGATAACTATGGCTACACCTTC. The chain employs TRBV19 and TRBJ1-2; TRBD1 matches 7 bases. CDR1 is LNHDA and CDR2 is SQIVND in the germline V gene (reference sequence). The CDR3 is made up of 14 amino acids. The ends lost 8 bases at V and 1 base at J; junction bases unmatched: 7.

This clone has only a few counts. The chain is built from TRBV27 and TRBJ2-1, with TRBD2 matching over 13 bases. This CDR3 has 17 residues. Trimming at V came to 6 bases and at J to 7 bases, leaving 12 bases not matched to a gene. Germline V gene data show CDR1 as MNHEY and CDR2 as SMNVEV (reference sequence). The chain's CDR3 is CASRRTSGGALGNEQFF. The CDR3 DNA sequence: TGTGCCAGCAGGAGAACTAGCGGGGGGGCTCTGGGTAATGAGCAGTTCTTC.

A remark on this clone: Distinct nucleotide sequences in the sample also encode this CDR3. This chain uses TRBV19 with TRBJ2-7, with D uncertain. The length of the CDR3 is 14 residues. Trimming removed 3 bases at V and 1 base at J, with 10 bases between. Germline lookup yields CDR1 LNHDA and CDR2 SQIVND (reference sequence). CDR3 loop: CASSIGLGSYEQYF. CDR3 DNA sequence: TGTGCCAGTAGTATTGGCCTGGGGTCCTACGAGCAGTACTTC. Using reference TRBV19 and TRBJ2-7 for the parts outside the CDR3, the full variable domain is DGGITQSPKYLFRKEGQNVTLSCEQNLNHDAMYWYRQDPGQGLRLIYYSQIVNDFQKGDIAEGYSVSREKKESFPLTVTSAQKNPTAFYLCASSIGLGSYEQYFGPGTRLTVT.

V gene TRBV6-1 combines with J gene TRBJ2-7; TRBD2 agrees at 10 bases. This CDR3 is 15 amino acids long. CDR1 is MNHNS and CDR2 is SASEGT in the germline V gene. Unmatched junction bases numbered 5, after V lost 3 bases and J lost 3 bases. The CDR3 reads CASSEGLATNYEQYF. The CDR3 DNA reads as TGTGCCAGCAGTGAGGGACTAGCGACGAACTACGAGCAGTACTTC.

The chain is built from TRBV7-6 and TRBJ2-3, with 8 bases that match TRBD1. Germline V gives CDR1 SGHVS, CDR2 FNYEAQ. The CDR3 covers 15 residues. J lost 5 bases, V lost 5 bases, and 9 bases had no gene match. CDR3 nucleotide sequence: TGTGCCAGCAGCCCACAGGGACAGGCTCAAGATACGCAGTATTTT. This translates into CASSPQGQAQDTQYF.

The chain combines TRBV25-1 with TRBJ2-1; D unresolved. The CDR3 is made up of 10 amino acids. Germline V gene data show CDR1 as MGHDK and CDR2 as SYGVNS. V lost 2 bases to trimming and J lost 7 bases, with 0 bases between them. The DNA for the CDR3 is TGTGCCAGCAGTGAAAATGAGCAGTTCTTC. Protein product: CASSENEQFF. Looking up the rest from reference TRBV25-1 and TRBJ2-1 gives the full variable domain: EADIYQTPRYLVIGTGKKITLECSQTMGHDKMYWYQQDPGMELHLIHYSYGVNSTEKGDLSSESTVSRIRTEHFPLTLESARPSHTSQYLCASSENEQFFGPGTRLTVL.

This clone has more than one count but fewer than ten. The CDR3 sequence: CASSQDPAARNSPLHF. The DNA for the CDR3 is TGTGCCAGCAGCCAAGATCCAGCAGCTCGCAATTCACCCCTCCACTTT. The chain recombines TRBV3-1 (or the pseudogene TRBV3-2) with TRBJ1-6; D call uncertain. V lost 0 bases and J 7 bases, leaving 13 bases between the germline ends. The germline gives CDR1 LGHDT, CDR2 YNNKEL (reference sequence). The CDR3 contains 16 residues.

This chain uses TRBV10-3 with TRBJ1-2; D might be TRBD1 (5 bases). The CDR3 is 13 amino acids. The germline CDR1 and CDR2 sequences are ENHRY and SYGVKD. The V end lost 2 bases, the J end lost 8 bases, and 12 bases lay between the germline ends. The chain's CDR3 is CAISETGEGGYTF. The DNA for the CDR3 is TGTGCCATCAGTGAGACAGGCGAAGGAGGCTACACCTTC.

This sequence joins TRBV15 and TRBJ1-5; 7 bases line up with TRBD1. J gave up 6 bases and V 3 bases, and 26 bases lay outside the gene matches. The germline gives CDR1 LNHNV, CDR2 YYDKDF (reference sequence). The CDR3 is 21 amino acids. Written as DNA, the CDR3 is TGTGCCACCAGCAGTCTTGGGGTGGAAAGGGACAGTTTTTTTCCCCGTCAGCCCCAGCATTTT. Amino acids: CATSSLGVERDSFFPRQPQHF.

In its sample, this clone was seen a few times. The chain has TRBV14 and TRBJ2-3, with D unclear. V lost 3 bases and J lost 6, with 4 bases in between. The CDR3 loop spans 11 amino acids. Germline V CDR1 and CDR2: SGHDN, FVKESK. For the CDR3, the DNA is TGTGCCAGCAGCCAGTGGGATACGCAGTATTTT. Its translation is CASSQWDTQYF.

The chain is built from TRBV6-5 and TRBJ1-4; 9 bases fit TRBD1. V gave up 7 bases and J gave up 8 bases; unmatched junction bases: 8. The CDR3 contains 14 residues. Per germline, CDR1 MNHEY and CDR2 SVGAGI. The CDR3 coding sequence is TGTGCCAGCAAACCTGGACAGGGGTGGGAAAAACTGTTTTTT. This sequence encodes CASKPGQGWEKLFF.

The CDR3, as DNA: TGTGCCAGCAGGTCGACAGGGTATCAGCCCCAGCATTTT. Protein product: CASRSTGYQPQHF. The chain employs TRBV28 and TRBJ1-5; 7 nucleotides align to TRBD1. Germline V gives CDR1 MDHEN, CDR2 SYDVKM. With 6 bases clipped from V and 5 bases from J, the junction kept 4 bases outside the gene matches. The CDR3 is 13 residues long.

The CDR3 sequence: CSVKIAGGTDTQYF. CDR3 nucleotide sequence: TGCAGCGTGAAAATAGCGGGGGGCACAGATACGCAGTATTTT. The chain links TRBV29-1 to TRBJ2-3; 9 nucleotides agree with TRBD2. Trimming removed 6 bases from V and 1 base from J; junction bases left unmatched: 5. Germline V gene data show CDR1 as SQVTM and CDR2 as ANQGSEA. This CDR3 is built from 14 residues.

The rearrangement links TRBV5-5 to TRBJ1-2, with a tentative D call TRBD1 (6 bases). Trimming took 0 bases from V and 7 from J, leaving 16 bases between them. The V gene's germline CDR1 is SGHKS and CDR2 YYEKEE (reference sequence). The CDR3 sequence is 15 residues long. The CDR3 nucleotides are TGTGCCAGCAGCTTGGCGGTCTGGGGGCAAAGTGGCTACACCTTC. Its protein is CASSLAVWGQSGYTF.

In its sample, this clone was seen a few times. The rearrangement joins TRBV6-2 or TRBV6-3 to TRBJ1-2; D gene uncertain. Germline V gene lookup returns CDR1 MNHEY and CDR2 SVGEGT. The CDR3 is 13 residues long. The germline V and J ends were trimmed by 2 bases and 6 bases, with 10 bases remaining between them. The CDR3 protein is CASSYPRPHGYTF. The CDR3 region has the DNA TGTGCCAGCAGTTACCCCCGCCCCCATGGCTACACCTTC.

This sequence joins TRBV5-1 and TRBJ2-1; 8 bases line up with TRBD1. The CDR3 runs 16 residues. In germline, CDR1 is SGHRS, CDR2 YFSETQ. The ends lost 0 bases at V and 2 bases at J; junction bases unmatched: 4. The CDR3 reads CASSLATGVTYNEQFF. The CDR3 bases are TGCGCCAGCAGCTTGGCGACAGGGGTCACCTACAATGAGCAGTTCTTC. The variable domain in full, with the rest retrieved from reference TRBV5-1 and TRBJ2-1, is KAGVTQTPRYLIKTRGQQVTLSCSPISGHRSVSWYQQTPGQGLQFLFEYFSETQRNKGNFPGRFSGRQFSNSRSEMNVSTLELGDSALYLCASSLATGVTYNEQFFGPGTRLTVL.

The chain joins TRBV3-1 (or the pseudogene TRBV3-2) to TRBJ1-1, with 8 bases identical to TRBD1. Germline V lookup: CDR1 LGHDT, CDR2 YNNKEL (reference sequence). The V segment lost 2 bases and the J segment 1 base; nucleotides outside the gene matches: 3. This CDR3 spans 15 amino acids. The DNA of the CDR3 is TGTGCCAGCAGCCAACAGGGGGCGAGGAACACTGAAGCTTTCTTT. Translation gives CASSQQGARNTEAFF.

V usage is TRBV7-2 and J usage is TRBJ2-2; TRBD1 is a possible D gene (5 bases). The germline gives CDR1 SGHTA, CDR2 FQGNSA. V gave up 2 bases and J gave up 3 bases, with 10 bases separating them. CDR3 length equals 15 residues. The CDR3 nucleotides read TGTGCCAGCAGCTTAAATAGGGGTGACACCGGGGAGCTGTTTTTT. This gives the protein CASSLNRGDTGELFF. The whole variable domain, filled in from reference TRBV7-2 and TRBJ2-2, reads GAGVSQSPSNKVTEKGKDVELRCDPISGHTALYWYRQSLGQGLEFLIYFQGNSAPDKSGLPSDRFSAERTGGSVSTLTIQRTQQEDSAVYLCASSLNRGDTGELFFGEGSRLTVL.